The next 20 T cell receptor beta chains were all read from a single sample in a study of blood T cells in healthy people across ages. A sample-barcoded 5' primer and a J-beta primer mix were used in a second PCR of roughly 6 to 11 cycles. TCRdb re-derived calls from the 5' RACE reads in MiXCR, one entry per CDR3 protein. The table includes some 1.5 million distinct CDR3 sequences, 25% to 30% detected once. Sample: blood. Receptor source: a young woman in good health.

The chain links TRBV12-3 or TRBV12-4 to TRBJ2-3; D is unclear. V was trimmed by 7 bases and J by 3 bases, leaving 8 bases between them. This CDR3 spans 12 amino acids. The CDR3 bases are TGTGCCAGCAAGAACCCAACAGATACGCAGTATTTT. It yields the protein CASKNPTDTQYF.

This clonotype was recorded at least ten times. V is TRBV10-3 and J is TRBJ2-7, with D perhaps TRBD1 (8 bases). Germline-derived CDR1 and CDR2 are ENHRY and SYGVKD. Trimming pared 6 bases from V and 1 base from J, leaving 16 bases between. The CDR3 is 15 residues long. The CDR3 loop reads CAIREEQGGSYEQYF. The CDR3 nucleotides are TGTGCCATCAGGGAAGAACAGGGGGGGTCCTACGAGCAGTACTTC.

This clonotype was found many times. The chain is built from TRBV5-6 and TRBJ1-2; D remains ambiguous. Germline loops: CDR1 SGHDT, CDR2 YYEEEE. The CDR3 contains 14 residues. Trimming pared 4 bases from V and 4 bases from J, leaving 14 bases between. The CDR3 bases are TGTGCCAGCAGCCTCCGTTGGCCGGCCTATGGCTACACCTTC. Translated, it gives CASSLRWPAYGYTF. Full variable domain (outside the CDR3, taken from reference TRBV5-6 and TRBJ1-2): DAGVTQSPTHLIKTRGQQVTLRCSPKSGHDTVSWYQQALGQGPQFIFQYYEEEERQRGNFPDRFSGHQFPNYSSELNVNALLLGDSALYLCASSLRWPAYGYTFGSGTRLTVV.

This clonotype was counted between two and nine times. This chain links TRBV18 with TRBJ2-1; D call uncertain. Germline V lookup: CDR1 KGHSH, CDR2 LQKENI. The V and J ends lost 3 bases and 6 bases respectively, with 9 bases between them. The CDR3 has 13 amino acids. Written as DNA, the CDR3 is TGTGCCAGCTCACCTAGTAGAACCAATGAGCAGTTCTTC. It yields the protein CASSPSRTNEQFF.

This clonotype was picked up a small number of times. The J gene is TRBJ2-5, the V gene TRBV19; D may correspond to TRBD1 or TRBD2 (8 bases each). Trimming removed 4 bases from V and 1 base from J, with 16 bases in between. Germline loops: CDR1 LNHDA, CDR2 SQIVND (reference sequence). The CDR3 covers 16 residues. The CDR3 here is CASSTGRGQVQETQYF. The CDR3 coding sequence is TGTGCCAGTAGTACCGGGAGGGGACAGGTCCAAGAGACCCAGTACTTC.

This clonotype was counted many times. V gene TRBV29-1 combines with J gene TRBJ2-7, with D tentatively TRBD2 (5 bases). The CDR3 runs to 13 residues. V was shortened by 5 bases and J by 0 bases, with 11 bases between the two germline ends. Looked up from germline, CDR1 is SQVTM and CDR2 is ANQGSEA. CDR3 bases: TGCAGCGTTTTAATAGGGAGCTCCTACGAGCAGTACTTC. Protein sequence: CSVLIGSSYEQYF.

This clonotype was counted at least ten times. The chain links TRBV24-1 to TRBJ2-1, with D possibly matching TRBD2 (7 bases). The CDR3 has 15 amino acids. Germline CDR1 KGHDR, CDR2 SFDVKD. Trimming pared 8 bases from V and 9 bases from J, leaving 22 bases between. The CDR3 DNA follows: TGTGCCACCAACCCGCGGGGGCGTAGGGAAAGTGAGCAGTTCTTC. This gives the protein CATNPRGRRESEQFF.

The chain links TRBV4-1 to TRBJ2-3, with 8 nucleotides matching TRBD2. This CDR3 is 15 amino acids long. Germline CDR1 and CDR2: MGHRA and YSYEKL. J gave up 4 bases and V 7 bases, and 10 bases lay outside the gene matches. CDR3 nucleotide sequence: TGCGCCAGCATTTCTTCATTCGGGGGGGCAGATACGCAGTATTTT. Protein product: CASISSFGGADTQYF.

This clonotype came up once. Its ends do not fully match the called genes, so a read error is possible. The chain combines TRBV5-6 with TRBJ2-3, with a possible D match to TRBD2 (5 bases). This CDR3 contains 16 residues. The germline gives CDR1 SGHDT, CDR2 YYEEEE. The CDR3 is CANSPEGGTRADTQYF. The DNA for the CDR3 is TGTGCCAACAGCCCGGAAGGCGGCACGCGGGCAGATACGCAGTATTTT.

The gene calls are TRBV7-2 and TRBJ1-5; unclear D gene. This CDR3 contains 15 residues. Germline CDR1 SGHTA, CDR2 FQGNSA. The V end lost 6 bases, the J end lost 3 bases, and 15 bases lay between the germline ends. DNA of the CDR3: TGTGCCAGCAGTCCGGTTGTGCGGTCCAATCAGCCCCAGCATTTT. Protein: CASSPVVRSNQPQHF.

For this clonotype: This may be a read error: a much more frequent sequence differs by one nucleotide. This sequence joins TRBV18 and TRBJ2-1, with TRBD2 matching over 7 bases. The J call may be in error: the DNA end matches TRBJ2-7 better. The CDR3 totals 14 residues. Per germline, CDR1 KGHSH and CDR2 LQKENI. CDR3 nucleotide sequence: TGTGCCAGCTCCCTGAATAGCGGGTACAATGAGCAGTACTTC. Translation: CASSLNSGYNEQYF.

J is TRBJ2-7 and V is TRBV20-1, with 12 bases identical to TRBD2. Trimming removed 6 bases from V and 2 bases from J; junction bases left unmatched: 5. The CDR3 loop spans 14 amino acids. Germline values: CDR1 DFQATT, CDR2 SNEGSKA (reference sequence). The CDR3 nucleotides are TGCAGTGCCCCGCGGACTAGCGGGACCTACGAGCAGTACTTC. Translated: CSAPRTSGTYEQYF.

This clonotype was seen repeatedly, ten times or more. V is TRBV5-1 and J is TRBJ2-1; weak D call: TRBD2 (6 bases). CDR1 and CDR2 (germline): SGHRS, YFSETQ. With 4 bases removed from V and 5 bases from J, the gap between germline ends came to 16 bases. This CDR3 has 15 residues. The CDR3 spells CASSGGTGFDNEQFF. The CDR3, as DNA: TGCGCCAGCAGCGGGGGGACGGGGTTCGACAATGAGCAGTTCTTC.

The chain has TRBV25-1 and TRBJ2-1; maybe TRBD2 (5 bases). This CDR3 is 14 amino acids long. Germline values: CDR1 MGHDK, CDR2 SYGVNS. The V end was cut by 4 bases, the J end by 8 bases, with 15 bases between. The DNA of the CDR3 is TGTGCCAGCAGTGCAGGACTCCTCGGGGATGAGCAGTTCTTC. Translated, it gives CASSAGLLGDEQFF.

This clonotype appeared once. V usage is TRBV3-1 and J usage is TRBJ1-2; a possible D gene is TRBD1 (5 bases). Trimming took 2 bases from V and 8 from J, leaving 21 bases between them. Germline CDR1 is LGHDT and CDR2 is YNNKEL (reference sequence). The CDR3 consists of 16 residues. The CDR3 region has the DNA TGTGCCAGCAGCCAACCGGGTGGGGGTAAAAGAGGCGGCTACACCTTC. It yields the protein CASSQPGGGKRGGYTF.

This clonotype was picked up many times. The genes are TRBV6-5 and TRBJ2-7; 8 bases agree with TRBD1. In germline, CDR1 is MNHEY, CDR2 SVGAGI. The CDR3 consists of 15 residues. J was trimmed by 5 bases and V by 6 bases; bases with no gene match: 12. As DNA, the CDR3 is TGTGCCAGCAGGATGAACCGACAGGGGAGCGACGAGCAGTACTTC. It yields the protein CASRMNRQGSDEQYF.

The chain links TRBV7-2 to TRBJ1-2, with no clear D. CDR1 is SGHTA, CDR2 FQGNSA, per germline. The CDR3 sequence is 14 residues long. Trimming took off 2 bases at V and 4 bases at J, with 11 bases between the two ends. CDR3: CASSLPSQPYGYTF. The CDR3 bases are TGTGCCAGCAGCTTACCGTCCCAGCCCTATGGCTACACCTTC. Based on the CDR3 plus reference TRBV7-2 and TRBJ1-2, the full variable domain is GAGVSQSPSNKVTEKGKDVELRCDPISGHTALYWYRQSLGQGLEFLIYFQGNSAPDKSGLPSDRFSAERTGGSVSTLTIQRTQQEDSAVYLCASSLPSQPYGYTFGSGTRLTVV.

This clonotype was picked up one time. The chain couples TRBV2 to TRBJ1-4; D remains ambiguous. The germline V gene has CDR1 SNHLY and CDR2 FYNNEI. CDR3 length: 14 amino acids. V lost 7 bases and J lost 0, with 9 bases in between. CDR3 nucleotide sequence: TGTGCCAGCAAATCTTATGCAACTAATGAAAAACTGTTTTTT. This sequence encodes CASKSYATNEKLFF.

This clonotype showed up just a few times. The J gene is TRBJ2-3, the V gene TRBV5-1, with unresolved D. Germline V gene sequence: CDR1 SGHRS, CDR2 YFSETQ. V was trimmed by 5 bases and J by 6 bases, leaving 13 bases between them. The CDR3 is made up of 13 amino acids. The DNA of the CDR3 is TGCGCCAGCAGGAGAATCCCGATGGATACGCAGTATTTT. Protein product: CASRRIPMDTQYF. Using reference TRBV5-1 and TRBJ2-3 for the parts outside the CDR3, the full variable domain is KAGVTQTPRYLIKTRGQQVTLSCSPISGHRSVSWYQQTPGQGLQFLFEYFSETQRNKGNFPGRFSGRQFSNSRSEMNVSTLELGDSALYLCASRRIPMDTQYFGPGTRLTVL.

The chain is built from TRBV29-1 and TRBJ2-2, with D unclear. The CDR3 spans 11 residues. Germline V gene sequence: CDR1 SQVTM, CDR2 ANQGSEA. V was clipped by 7 bases and J by 8 bases, with 11 bases between them. CDR3 loop: CSAKWVGELFF. As DNA, the CDR3 is TGCAGCGCCAAGTGGGTAGGGGAGCTGTTTTTT.